This section outlines one T cell receptor (beta chain) sequence together with its context. The antigen remains unidentified. These data belong to a study of T cells in Graves' hyperthyroidism and ophthalmopathy. General observations from the study: Most thyroid clonotypes expanded above 0.001 were also detected in blood. Progression to ophthalmopathy was predicted a median of 6.5 months early.

Uncontrolled infection, other autoimmune disease, pregnancy or lactation excluded patients. Researchers took RNA transcripts and amplified the TCR beta CDR3 regions from them. A first-round RT-PCR of the TCR CDR3 used the HTBI primer set. Via MiXCR, TCRdb re-called the multiplex PCR reads, giving one row per CDR3 protein. The repertoire has 500,000 to 650,000 distinct CDR3 sequences, approximately 48% of them found once; the top ten carry 35% to 50%. Unmatched junction bases numbered 3, after V lost 3 bases and J lost 11 bases. This CDR3 is built from 14 residues. Germline CDR1 reads WNHNN; CDR2 reads SYGVQD (reference sequence).

The specimen was peripheral blood or thyroid tissue (not recorded which). This TCR derives from an adult woman with Graves' disease, either hyperthyroidism or ophthalmopathy (not recorded which). This rearrangement joins TRBV10-1 to TRBJ2-3; TRBD2 matches 15 bases. The DNA of the CDR3 is TGCGCCAGCAGTGATGGACTAGCGGGAGGGTTGCAGTATTTT. Protein sequence: CASSDGLAGGLQYF.